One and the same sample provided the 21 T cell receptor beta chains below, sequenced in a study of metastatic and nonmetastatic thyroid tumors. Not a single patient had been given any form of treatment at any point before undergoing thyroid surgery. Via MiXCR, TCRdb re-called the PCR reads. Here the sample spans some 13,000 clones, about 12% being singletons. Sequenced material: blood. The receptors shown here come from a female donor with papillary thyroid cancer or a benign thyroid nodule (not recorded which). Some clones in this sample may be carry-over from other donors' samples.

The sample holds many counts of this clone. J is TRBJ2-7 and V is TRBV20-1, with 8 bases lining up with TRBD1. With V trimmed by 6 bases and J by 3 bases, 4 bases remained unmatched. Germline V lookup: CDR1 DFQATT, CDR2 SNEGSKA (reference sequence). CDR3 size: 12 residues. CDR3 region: CSAAGQDYEQYF. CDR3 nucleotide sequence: TGCAGTGCCGCGGGACAGGACTACGAGCAGTACTTC.

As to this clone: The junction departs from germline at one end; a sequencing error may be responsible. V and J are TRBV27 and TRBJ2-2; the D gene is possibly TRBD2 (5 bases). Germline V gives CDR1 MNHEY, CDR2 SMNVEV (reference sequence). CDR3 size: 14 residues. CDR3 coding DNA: TGTGCCAGCAGCTTGTTTTACACCACCGGGGAGCTGTTTTGG. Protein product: CASSLFYTTGELFW.

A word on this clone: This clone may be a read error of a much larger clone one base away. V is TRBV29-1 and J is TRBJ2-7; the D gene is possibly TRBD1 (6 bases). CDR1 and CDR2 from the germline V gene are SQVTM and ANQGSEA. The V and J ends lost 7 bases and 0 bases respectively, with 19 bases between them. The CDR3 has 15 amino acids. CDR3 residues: CSGATGKYGSYEQYF. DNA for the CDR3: TGCAGCGGAGCCACAGGGAAGTACGGCTCCTACGAGCAGTACTTC.

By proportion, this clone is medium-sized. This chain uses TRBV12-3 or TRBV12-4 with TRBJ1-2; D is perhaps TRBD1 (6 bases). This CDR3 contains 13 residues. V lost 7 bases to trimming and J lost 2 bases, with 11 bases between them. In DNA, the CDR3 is TGTGCCAGCACCCGGGACACAAACTATGGCTACACCTTC. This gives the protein CASTRDTNYGYTF.

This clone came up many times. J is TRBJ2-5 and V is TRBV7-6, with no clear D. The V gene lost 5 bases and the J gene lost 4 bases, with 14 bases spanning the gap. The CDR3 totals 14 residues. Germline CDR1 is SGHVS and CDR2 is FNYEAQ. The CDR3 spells CASSPGPRIETQYF. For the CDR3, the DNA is TGTGCCAGCAGCCCGGGTCCTAGAATAGAGACCCAGTACTTC.

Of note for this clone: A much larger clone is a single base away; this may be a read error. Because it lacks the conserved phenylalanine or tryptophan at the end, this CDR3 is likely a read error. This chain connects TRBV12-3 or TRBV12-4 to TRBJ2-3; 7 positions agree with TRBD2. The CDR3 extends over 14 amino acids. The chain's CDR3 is CASSLAGGADKQYL. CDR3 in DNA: TGTGCCAGCAGTTTAGCGGGAGGGGCAGATAAGCAGTATCTT.

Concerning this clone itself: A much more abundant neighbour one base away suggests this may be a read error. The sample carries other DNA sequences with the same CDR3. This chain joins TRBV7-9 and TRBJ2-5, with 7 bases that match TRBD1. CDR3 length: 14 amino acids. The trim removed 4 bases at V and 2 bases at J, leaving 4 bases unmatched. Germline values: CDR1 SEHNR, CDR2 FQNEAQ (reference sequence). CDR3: CASSSGTVQETQYF. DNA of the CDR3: TGTGCCAGCAGCTCGGGGACAGTTCAAGAGACCCAGTACTTC.

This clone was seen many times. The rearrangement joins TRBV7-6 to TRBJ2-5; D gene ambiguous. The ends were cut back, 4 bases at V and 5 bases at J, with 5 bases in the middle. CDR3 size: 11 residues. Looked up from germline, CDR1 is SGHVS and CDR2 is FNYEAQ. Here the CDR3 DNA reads TGTGCCAGCAGCTCGCGGGAGACCCAGTACTTC. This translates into CASSSRETQYF.

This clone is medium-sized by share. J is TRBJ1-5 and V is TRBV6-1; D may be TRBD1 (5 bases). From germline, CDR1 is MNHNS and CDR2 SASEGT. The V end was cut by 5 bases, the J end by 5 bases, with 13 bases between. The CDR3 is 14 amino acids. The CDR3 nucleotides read TGTGCCAGCAGTTGGGGGACCGGGGATCAGCCCCAGCATTTT. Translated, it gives CASSWGTGDQPQHF.

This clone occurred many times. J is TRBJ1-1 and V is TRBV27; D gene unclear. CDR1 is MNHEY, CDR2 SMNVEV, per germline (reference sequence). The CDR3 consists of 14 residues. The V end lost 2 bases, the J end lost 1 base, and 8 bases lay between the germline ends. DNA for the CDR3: TGTGCCAGCAGTTTAGCCCAGAGGAACACTGAAGCTTTCTTT. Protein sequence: CASSLAQRNTEAFF.

CDR3 in amino acids: CASMGQGAFLEQFF. The CDR3 DNA sequence: TGTGCCAGTATGGGACAGGGGGCATTCCTTGAGCAGTTCTTC. The V call is TRBV19, the J call TRBJ2-1, with 12 bases that match TRBD1. Germline loops: CDR1 LNHDA, CDR2 SQIVND (reference sequence). V shed 7 bases and J 9 bases; nucleotides not matched to a gene: 7. The CDR3 is 14 residues long.

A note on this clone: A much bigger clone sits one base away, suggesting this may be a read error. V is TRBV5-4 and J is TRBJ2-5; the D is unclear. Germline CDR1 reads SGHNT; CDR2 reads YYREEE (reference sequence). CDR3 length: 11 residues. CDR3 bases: TGTGCCAGCAGCAGTGGAGAGACCAAGTACTTC. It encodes CASSSGETKYF. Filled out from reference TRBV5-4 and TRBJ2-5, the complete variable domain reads ETGVTQSPTHLIKTRGQQVTLRCSSQSGHNTVSWYQQALGQGPQFIFQYYREEENGRGNFPPRFSGLQFPNYSSELNVNALELDDSALYLCASSSGETKYFGPGTRLLVL.

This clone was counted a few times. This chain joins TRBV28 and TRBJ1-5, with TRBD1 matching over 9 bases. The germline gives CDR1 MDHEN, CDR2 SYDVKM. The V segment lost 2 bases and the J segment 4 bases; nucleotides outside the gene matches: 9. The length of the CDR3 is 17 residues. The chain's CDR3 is CASSLPVEGQGNQPQHF. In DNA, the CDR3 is TGTGCCAGCAGTTTACCCGTGGAGGGACAGGGTAATCAGCCCCAGCATTTT.

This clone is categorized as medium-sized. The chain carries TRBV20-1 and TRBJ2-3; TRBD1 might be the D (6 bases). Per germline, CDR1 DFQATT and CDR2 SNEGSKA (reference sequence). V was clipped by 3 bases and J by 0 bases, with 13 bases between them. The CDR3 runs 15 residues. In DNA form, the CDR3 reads TGCAGTGCTAGGGTGGGACACCCAAGCACAGATACGCAGTATTTT. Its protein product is CSARVGHPSTDTQYF.

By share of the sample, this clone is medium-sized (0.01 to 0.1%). The CDR3, as DNA: TGTGCCAGCAGTTGGCAGGGAACTGGCTACACCTTC. Its translation is CASSWQGTGYTF. J is TRBJ1-2 and V is TRBV6-2 or TRBV6-3; D possibly corresponds to TRBD1 (5 bases). Germline loops: CDR1 MNHEY, CDR2 SVGEGT. The CDR3 is 12 residues long. V lost 4 bases, J lost 7 bases, and 10 bases lay in between.

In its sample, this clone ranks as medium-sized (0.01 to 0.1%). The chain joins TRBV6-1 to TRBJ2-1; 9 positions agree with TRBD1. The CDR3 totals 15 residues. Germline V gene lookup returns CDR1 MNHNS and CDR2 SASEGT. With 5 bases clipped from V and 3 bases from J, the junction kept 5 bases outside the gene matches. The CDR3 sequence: CASSSGQGLYNEQFF. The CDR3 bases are TGTGCCAGCAGTTCGGGACAGGGTCTCTACAATGAGCAGTTCTTC.

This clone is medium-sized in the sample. Here the CDR3 reads CASSLTSGSSYEQYF. In DNA, the CDR3 is TGTGCCAGCAGCTTAACTAGCGGGAGCTCCTACGAGCAGTACTTC. The chain couples TRBV7-3 to TRBJ2-7; 9 nucleotides align to TRBD2. CDR3 length: 15 residues. The junction had 0 bases not matched to a gene; V was cut back by 0 bases and J by 0 bases. Germline V gene data show CDR1 as SGHTA and CDR2 as FQGTGA. Together with reference TRBV7-3 and TRBJ2-7, the CDR3 gives the full variable domain: GAGVSQTPSNKVTEKGKYVELRCDPISGHTALYWYRQSLGQGPEFLIYFQGTGAADDSGLPNDRFFAVRPEGSVSTLKIQRTERGDSAVYLCASSLTSGSSYEQYFGPGTRLTVT.

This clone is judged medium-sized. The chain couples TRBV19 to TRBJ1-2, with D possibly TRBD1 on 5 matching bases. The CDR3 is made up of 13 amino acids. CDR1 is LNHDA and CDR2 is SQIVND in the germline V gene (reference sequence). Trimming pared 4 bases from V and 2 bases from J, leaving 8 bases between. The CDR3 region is CASSTRDNYGYTF. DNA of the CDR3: TGTGCCAGTAGTACCCGGGACAACTATGGCTACACCTTC.

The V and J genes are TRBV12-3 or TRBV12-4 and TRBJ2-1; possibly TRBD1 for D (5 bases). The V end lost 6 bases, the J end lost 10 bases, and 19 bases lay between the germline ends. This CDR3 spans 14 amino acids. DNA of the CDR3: TGTGCCAGCAGCCCCGGAGCAAACAGGATCGAGCAGTTCTTC. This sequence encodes CASSPGANRIEQFF.

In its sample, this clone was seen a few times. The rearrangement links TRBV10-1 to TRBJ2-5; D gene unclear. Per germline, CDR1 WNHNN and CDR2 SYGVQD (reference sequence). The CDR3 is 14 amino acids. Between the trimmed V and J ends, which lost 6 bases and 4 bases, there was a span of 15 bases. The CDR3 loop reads CASRRNTRGETQYF. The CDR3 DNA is TGCGCCAGCAGACGGAACACCCGTGGAGAGACCCAGTACTTC.

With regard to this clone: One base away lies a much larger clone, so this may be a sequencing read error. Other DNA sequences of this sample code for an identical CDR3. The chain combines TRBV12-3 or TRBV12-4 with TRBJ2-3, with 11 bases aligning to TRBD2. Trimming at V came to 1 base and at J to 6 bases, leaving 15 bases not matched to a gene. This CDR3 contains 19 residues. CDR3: CASSLGSSLAGGPWDTQYF. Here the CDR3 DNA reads TGTGCCAGCAGTTTAGGTTCGTCCCTAGCGGGAGGTCCGTGGGATACGCAGTATTTT.